These 15 T cell receptor beta chains were sequenced from one sample in a study of T cell responses to AZD1222 COVID-19 vaccine. Only in-frame clones appear in the TCRdb table, and some are missing; sequencing was by immunoSEQ multiplex PCR. The table includes around 78,000 clones, just over 90% detected once. The source material was peripheral blood, sampled 28 days after the second AZD1222 dose. These receptors were collected from an adult who received the AZD1222 COVID-19 vaccine.

The CDR3 nucleotides are TGTGCCAGCAGCCTCACAGATACGCAGTATTTT. Its protein is CASSLTDTQYF. The chain recombines TRBV9 with TRBJ2-3; D uncertain. This CDR3 spans 11 amino acids. The germline V gene has CDR1 SGDLS and CDR2 YYNGEE. The germline V and J ends were trimmed by 4 bases and 2 bases, with 2 bases remaining between them.

The chain joins TRBV12-3 or TRBV12-4 to TRBJ1-2; tentative D call: TRBD1 (6 bases). This CDR3 is built from 13 residues. The V end lost 5 bases, the J end lost 8 bases, and 15 bases lay between the germline ends. Here the CDR3 reads CASSTDRGLGYTF. CDR3 DNA: TGTGCCAGCAGTACGGACAGAGGCCTGGGCTACACCTTC.

CDR3 region: CASSQGAGGAFF. CDR3 nucleotides: TGTGCCAGCAGCCAAGGGGCTGGTGGAGCTTTCTTT. The chain employs TRBV3-1 (or the pseudogene TRBV3-2) and TRBJ1-1; D remains unclear. The CDR3 totals 12 residues. The V gene's germline CDR1 is LGHDT and CDR2 YNNKEL (reference sequence). The V gene lost 1 base and the J gene lost 10 bases, with 10 bases spanning the gap.

The chain recombines TRBV9 with TRBJ2-1, with TRBD2 matching 11 bases. Germline assignment: CDR1 SGDLS and CDR2 YYNGEE. The CDR3 contains 17 residues. V lost 0 bases and J lost 7; bases outside the gene matches: 9. The CDR3 reads CASSVASGTSGGNEQFF. Here the CDR3 DNA reads TGTGCCAGCAGCGTAGCTTCCGGAACTAGCGGGGGAAATGAGCAGTTCTTC.

The rearrangement joins TRBV27 to TRBJ1-1, with TRBD1 identical over 7 bases. With 6 bases clipped from V and 0 bases from J, the junction kept 4 bases outside the gene matches. Germline loops: CDR1 MNHEY, CDR2 SMNVEV (reference sequence). This CDR3 is built from 14 residues. The CDR3 reads CASRKQGMNTEAFF. CDR3 bases: TGTGCCAGCAGAAAACAGGGGATGAACACTGAAGCTTTCTTT.

The chain is built from TRBV5-1 and TRBJ2-2, with 10 bases identical to TRBD2. Germline V gives CDR1 SGHRS, CDR2 YFSETQ. This CDR3 comprises 16 residues. V gave up 2 bases and J gave up 7 bases; unmatched junction bases: 8. The CDR3 loop is CASSFSSGRLGGELFF. CDR3 bases: TGCGCCAGCAGCTTTTCTAGCGGGAGATTGGGCGGGGAGCTGTTTTTT. The variable domain in full, completed from reference TRBV5-1 and TRBJ2-2, reads KAGVTQTPRYLIKTRGQQVTLSCSPISGHRSVSWYQQTPGQGLQFLFEYFSETQRNKGNFPGRFSGRQFSNSRSEMNVSTLELGDSALYLCASSFSSGRLGGELFFGEGSRLTVL.

The rearrangement links TRBV5-1 to TRBJ2-3, with 12 bases aligning to TRBD2. Germline CDR1 reads SGHRS; CDR2 reads YFSETQ. V shed 7 bases, J shed 1 base, and the junction held 7 bases outside the gene matches. The length of the CDR3 is 16 residues. CDR3 region: CASGPGTSGRTDTQYF. Written as DNA, the CDR3 is TGCGCCAGCGGGCCTGGGACTAGCGGGCGCACAGATACGCAGTATTTT.

The rearrangement links TRBV7-9 to TRBJ2-1; D is perhaps TRBD2 (6 bases). V lost 7 bases to trimming and J lost 0 bases, with 10 bases between them. CDR1 is SEHNR and CDR2 is FQNEAQ in the germline V gene (reference sequence). The CDR3 covers 14 residues. CDR3 in amino acids: CASNLAISYNEQFF. DNA of the CDR3: TGTGCCAGCAACCTAGCGATCTCCTACAATGAGCAGTTCTTC.

This chain links TRBV27 with TRBJ2-7, with D possibly being TRBD2 (5 bases). CDR1 and CDR2 (germline): MNHEY, SMNVEV (reference sequence). The CDR3 covers 16 residues. With 0 bases removed from V and 3 bases from J, the gap between germline ends came to 15 bases. In DNA form, the CDR3 reads TGTGCCAGCAGTTTATCAAAGGAGGTAGGGAACTACGAGCAGTACTTC. Protein: CASSLSKEVGNYEQYF.

The rearrangement joins TRBV30 to TRBJ2-3, with D possibly being TRBD1 (7 bases). Trimming pared 2 bases from V and 5 bases from J, leaving 11 bases between. The CDR3 loop spans 13 amino acids. CDR1 and CDR2 from the germline V gene are GTSNPN and SVGIG (reference sequence). The CDR3 region has the DNA TGTGCCTGGAGTCCGGGGGACAGAGATACGCAGTATTTT. Its protein is CAWSPGDRDTQYF.

The rearrangement uses TRBV5-1 and TRBJ1-1; no definite D call. V dropped 6 bases and J dropped 6 bases, with 9 bases sitting between them. The CDR3 extends over 11 amino acids. Germline lookup yields CDR1 SGHRS and CDR2 YFSETQ. The CDR3 DNA follows: TGCGCCAGCAATTTGGGTCCTGAAGCTTTCTTT. This translates into CASNLGPEAFF.

V is TRBV18 and J is TRBJ1-6, with TRBD1 matching 8 bases. CDR1 KGHSH and CDR2 LQKENI come from the germline V gene. CDR3 length equals 16 residues. The V segment lost 0 bases and the J segment 9 bases; nucleotides outside the gene matches: 7. CDR3 in DNA: TGTGCCAGCTCACCACCTCTCGGACAGGGCACTTCACCCCTCCACTTT. Its translation: CASSPPLGQGTSPLHF.

This chain joins TRBV11-2 and TRBJ2-3; D unresolved. The germline V gene encodes CDR1 SGHAT and CDR2 FQNNGV. The germline V and J ends were trimmed by 4 bases and 5 bases, with 16 bases remaining between them. This CDR3 spans 15 amino acids. The chain's CDR3 is CASSSTYMGVDTQYF. CDR3 nucleotides: TGTGCCAGCAGCTCCACTTATATGGGTGTAGATACGCAGTATTTT.

This rearrangement joins TRBV30 to TRBJ1-2; D unclear. Germline CDR1 is GTSNPN and CDR2 is SVGIG (reference sequence). The CDR3 contains 14 residues. V was trimmed by 2 bases and J by 4 bases, leaving 14 bases between them. The CDR3 DNA sequence: TGTGCCTGGAGTAGGGCCGGAGGAGGCTATGGCTACACCTTC. This sequence encodes CAWSRAGGGYGYTF.

V and J are TRBV4-1 and TRBJ2-3; D gene ambiguous. Germline V lookup: CDR1 MGHRA, CDR2 YSYEKL. V was cut by 0 bases and J by 5 bases, with 9 bases left in between. This CDR3 spans 14 amino acids. CDR3 amino acids: CASSQDGRLDTQYF. CDR3 bases: TGCGCCAGCAGCCAAGATGGACGGTTAGATACGCAGTATTTT.